This note documents a single T cell receptor beta chain sequence. Its antigen is not identified. A library of TCRbeta sequences, prepared with unique molecular identifiers, was generated. TCRdb re-called the PCR reads through MiXCR, storing one row per CDR3 protein. The repertoire holds roughly 200,000 distinct CDR3 sequences, with approximately 8.4% as singletons. The V gene's germline CDR1 is LNHDA and CDR2 SQIVND (reference sequence). The CDR3 contains 19 residues. The V gene end was trimmed by 2 bases and the J gene end by 0 bases; junction bases not matched to a gene: 12. The sample originates from a study of T-cell reconstitution after alpha-beta-depleted transplantation in children. Study-wide findings and caveats: Several hundred graft clones that had expanded were reportedly the source of alpha-beta T cells about two months after transplant. Counts and diversity of T cells one year after transplant came mostly from newly produced T cells.

The genes are TRBV19 and TRBJ1-5, with 8 bases matching TRBD1. This specimen was PBMCs, mostly from graft donor cells, taken 360 days after TCRalphabeta/CD19-depleted stem cell transplant. The sequence was obtained from a male patient aged 2 to 9 who had a stem cell transplant for acute myeloid leukemia, so the T cells may come from the graft donor. The CDR3 sequence: CASSISLGQGLYSNQPQHF. CDR3 DNA sequence: TGTGCCAGTAGTATAAGCCTTGGACAGGGCCTATATAGCAATCAGCCCCAGCATTTT.